Below, 22 T cell receptor beta chains from the same sample are listed, as sequenced in a study of T cell repertoires in cytomegalovirus infection. Antigens of these TCRs are unknown. TCRdb independently ran MiXCR on the reads; one entry per CDR3 protein. There are 550,000 to 700,000 distinct CDR3 sequences in the sample; under 45% occur only once, and 48% lies in the top ten. The sequencing here drew on cultured PBMCs, taken from culture after CMV antigen stimulation. The receptors were gathered from a human donor in good health (CMV status not recorded). Some clones in this sample may be carry-over from other donors' samples.

This clonotype turned up a few times. The chain joins TRBV7-2 to TRBJ1-1; no firm D call. V lost 5 bases and J 1 base, leaving 8 bases between the germline ends. Germline-derived CDR1 and CDR2 are SGHTA and FQGNSA. The length of the CDR3 is 13 residues. DNA of the CDR3: TGTGCCAGCAGCCGTGTCACGAACACTGAAGCTTTCTTT. This gives the protein CASSRVTNTEAFF.

The CDR3 region has the DNA TGTGCCAGCAGCCGGTTTAGGAGTACTATAGGAGCTTTCTTT. Protein: CASSRFRSTIGAFF. The rearrangement joins TRBV14 to TRBJ1-1; D remains ambiguous. The CDR3 runs 14 residues. Trimming pared 4 bases from V and 10 bases from J, leaving 19 bases between. Per germline, CDR1 SGHDN and CDR2 FVKESK.

The V call is TRBV20-1, the J call TRBJ2-1; tentative D call: TRBD1 (5 bases). V was shortened by 2 bases and J by 3 bases, with 8 bases between the two germline ends. Per germline, CDR1 DFQATT and CDR2 SNEGSKA (reference sequence). CDR3 size: 13 residues. The CDR3 DNA reads TGCAGTGCTAGAATCAGGGACTACAATGAGCAGTTCTTC. Translated, it gives CSARIRDYNEQFF.

This rearrangement joins TRBV12-3 or TRBV12-4 to TRBJ2-3; 7 bases map to TRBD2. With 8 bases clipped from V and 1 base from J, the junction kept 6 bases outside the gene matches. This CDR3 spans 14 amino acids. The chain's CDR3 is CASADRGGTDTQYF. CDR3 nucleotides: TGTGCCAGCGCCGACCGGGGGGGCACAGATACGCAGTATTTT.

The chain uses TRBV7-9 and TRBJ1-1; perhaps TRBD1 as D (6 bases). V was clipped by 3 bases and J by 5 bases, with 13 bases between them. The CDR3 covers 14 residues. From germline, CDR1 is SEHNR and CDR2 FQNEAQ (reference sequence). CDR3 nucleotides: TGTGCCAGCAGCTTCCCCGGGGGCCGGACTGAAGCTTTCTTT. Translating gives CASSFPGGRTEAFF.

The rearrangement links TRBV12-3 or TRBV12-4 to TRBJ2-7, with no clear D. The CDR3 runs 11 residues. With 10 bases removed from V and 7 bases from J, the gap between germline ends came to 14 bases. This chain's CDR3 is CATSRFREQYF. As DNA, the CDR3 is TGTGCCACCTCTCGCTTCAGGGAGCAGTACTTC.

This clonotype occurred a few times. The rearrangement joins TRBV7-2 to TRBJ2-3, with D hard to call. CDR3 length: 13 amino acids. CDR1 and CDR2 from the germline V gene are SGHTA and FQGNSA. V gave up 5 bases and J gave up 3 bases, with 9 bases separating them. CDR3 protein: CASSPMETDTQYF. The CDR3 bases are TGTGCCAGCAGCCCCATGGAGACAGATACGCAGTATTTT.

Comment on this clonotype: This clone may be a read error of a much larger clone one base away. The chain joins TRBV7-2 to TRBJ2-7; 9 bases match TRBD1. Germline loops: CDR1 SGHTA, CDR2 FQGNSA. This CDR3 region has 13 residues. Here the CDR3 DNA reads TGTGCCAGAAGCTGGGACAGGGCCTACGAGCAGTACTTC. This codes for CARSWDRAYEQYF.

The rearrangement joins TRBV7-8 to TRBJ2-5, with TRBD1 matching over 7 bases. J was trimmed by 5 bases and V by 4 bases; bases with no gene match: 7. The CDR3 is 14 residues long. Germline V gene sequence: CDR1 SGHVS, CDR2 FQNEAQ. CDR3 sequence (DNA): TGTGCCAGCAGCTCAAGACAGGGTGTGGAGACCCAGTACTTC. Translated, it gives CASSSRQGVETQYF.

This clonotype appeared a few times. The CDR3 DNA is TGTGCCAGCAGCTTAATACTAGCGGGAGCGGGGACCGGGGAGCTGTTTTTT. Its translation: CASSLILAGAGTGELFF. J is TRBJ2-2 and V is TRBV7-2; 11 bases map to TRBD2. Germline CDR1 is SGHTA and CDR2 is FQGNSA. This CDR3 contains 17 residues. V was clipped by 2 bases and J by 5 bases; unmatched bases: 7.

This chain connects TRBV12-3 or TRBV12-4 to TRBJ2-4; tentatively, D is TRBD2 (5 bases). V gave up 3 bases and J gave up 6 bases, with 15 bases separating them. The CDR3 sequence is 15 residues long. The CDR3, as DNA: TGTGCCAGCAGTTTCTCTGGACTCGACGGAAACATTCAGTACTTC. Protein: CASSFSGLDGNIQYF.

The V gene is TRBV7-2, the J gene TRBJ2-3; D may be TRBD1 (5 bases). The CDR3 runs 16 residues. Germline-derived CDR1 and CDR2 are SGHTA and FQGNSA. V dropped 5 bases and J dropped 5 bases, with 20 bases sitting between them. CDR3 sequence: CASSVFSGLDIDTQYF. The DNA for the CDR3 is TGTGCCAGCAGCGTTTTTTCAGGGCTTGACATAGATACGCAGTATTTT.

The chain uses TRBV7-3 and TRBJ2-7, with 9 bases aligning to TRBD2. The CDR3 covers 18 residues. V lost 5 bases, J lost 6 bases, and 20 bases stayed unmatched. Germline V gene data show CDR1 as SGHTA and CDR2 as FQGTGA. CDR3 bases: TGTGCCAGCAGCCATTCTACCGGAAGGGGACTAGCTCTTACCGAGCAGTACTTC. Residues: CASSHSTGRGLALTEQYF.

The chain has TRBV19 and TRBJ1-5; TRBD1 agrees at 8 bases. V lost 5 bases, J lost 2 bases, and 2 bases stayed unmatched. The CDR3 covers 14 residues. CDR1 and CDR2 (germline): LNHDA, SQIVND (reference sequence). The CDR3 loop is CASSQQGGNQPQHF. Here the CDR3 DNA reads TGTGCCAGTAGTCAACAGGGGGGCAATCAGCCCCAGCATTTT.

This clonotype was seen a handful of times. The chain uses TRBV29-1 and TRBJ2-1; 14 bases align to TRBD2. CDR3 length equals 14 residues. The ends lost 3 bases at V and 12 bases at J; junction bases unmatched: 7. Germline values: CDR1 SQVTM, CDR2 ANQGSEA. CDR3 DNA: TGCAGCGTTGAGCCGGGACTAGCGGGAGTAAGGCAGTTCTTC. Translating gives CSVEPGLAGVRQFF.

This clonotype showed up just a few times. This rearrangement joins TRBV12-3 or TRBV12-4 to TRBJ1-2; weak D call: TRBD1 (5 bases). The CDR3 loop spans 12 amino acids. Between the trimmed V and J ends, which lost 3 bases and 14 bases, there was a span of 16 bases. Here the CDR3 reads CASSFSGAAQTF. CDR3 nucleotides: TGTGCCAGCAGTTTCTCCGGGGCCGCGCAAACCTTC.

As for this clonotype: A read error may be the cause here, since a much bigger clone is one base away. CDR3 region: CASSLLSETQYF. In nucleotides, the CDR3 is TGTGCCAGCAGCTTACTTTCGGAGACCCAGTACTTC. The V call is TRBV7-2, the J call TRBJ2-5; no clear D. Germline CDR1 SGHTA, CDR2 FQGNSA. CDR3 length: 12 residues. Between the trimmed V and J ends, which lost 2 bases and 5 bases, there was a span of 6 bases. Based on the CDR3 plus reference TRBV7-2 and TRBJ2-5, the full variable domain is GAGVSQSPSNKVTEKGKDVELRCDPISGHTALYWYRQSLGQGLEFLIYFQGNSAPDKSGLPSDRFSAERTGGSVSTLTIQRTQQEDSAVYLCASSLLSETQYFGPGTRLLVL.

This chain links TRBV6-1 with TRBJ2-7; no clear D. V dropped 2 bases and J dropped 4 bases, with 6 bases sitting between them. The CDR3 is 12 residues long. Germline V gene lookup returns CDR1 MNHNS and CDR2 SASEGT. The CDR3 sequence: CASSEIGYEQYF. The CDR3 DNA follows: TGTGCCAGCAGTGAAATCGGTTACGAGCAGTACTTC.

The chain couples TRBV18 to TRBJ2-3; possibly TRBD1 for D (5 bases). CDR1 and CDR2 from the germline V gene are KGHSH and LQKENI. This CDR3 has 16 residues. V lost 3 bases, J lost 2 bases, and 15 bases lay in between. The CDR3 DNA is TGTGCCAGCTCACCTGCTCCGGACACCTACACAGATACGCAGTATTTT. This gives the protein CASSPAPDTYTDTQYF.

The rearrangement links TRBV28 to TRBJ2-6; D is ambiguous. This CDR3 has 15 amino acids. Trimming removed 2 bases at V and 2 bases at J, with 7 bases between. From germline, CDR1 is MDHEN and CDR2 SYDVKM. CDR3: CASSLTAPGANVLTF. Here the CDR3 DNA reads TGTGCCAGCAGTTTAACGGCTCCTGGGGCCAACGTCCTGACTTTC.

V usage is TRBV12-3 or TRBV12-4 and J usage is TRBJ2-5, with TRBD1 matching over 8 bases. This CDR3 contains 15 residues. V trimming: 4 bases; J trimming: 2 bases; junction bases outside the gene matches: 6. CDR3 sequence (DNA): TGTGCCAGCAGTTGGGGAGGACAGGGACAAGAGACCCAGTACTTC. It specifies CASSWGGQGQETQYF.

The chain carries TRBV7-9 and TRBJ2-1; the D gene is possibly TRBD2 (5 bases). V was cut by 2 bases and J by 6 bases, with 14 bases left in between. CDR1 and CDR2 from the germline V gene are SEHNR and FQNEAQ (reference sequence). The CDR3 loop spans 15 amino acids. CDR3 amino acids: CASSLLGGVGNEQFF. The CDR3 nucleotides are TGTGCCAGCAGCTTATTAGGAGGAGTGGGCAATGAGCAGTTCTTC.